Below, one T cell receptor beta chain is given with its context. Its antigen target is currently unknown. It has no much larger one-base neighbor in the sample; base qualities were not kept. The immunoSEQ Assay, a bias-controlled multiplex PCR, was used to amplify TCRbeta CDR3 regions from genomic DNA. As for how the authors treated the data: Nucleated cell counts per sample were estimated from amplification of reference gene primers within the assay. To quantify the absolute abundance of each unique TCRbeta CDR3 rearrangement, sequence reads were collapsed and filtered. For each sample, productive Simpson clonality was calculated as the square root of Simpson's diversity index across productive rearrangements. TCRdb retrieved this table from immuneACCESS and kept in-frame rearrangements only. Not all clones are present; in checked studies, unresolved V genes account for under half, and no reason is known for the remainder. Clone size and the V and J calls come from that table; the DNA yielded D and trimming. Present in this sample are 130,000 or so clones, around 75% of which were seen just once. Clones ranked in the top ten supply roughly 5.1% of the sample.

The data belong to a study of blood T cell repertoires in COVID-19 (dated by TCRdb to 2018 to 2020). For the study in its entirety: Samples from collaborators originated in the United States, Italy and Spain and spanned both the acute and convalescent phases of COVID-19. Deeply sampled blood TCRbeta repertoires from subjects exposed to, actively infected with, or recovered from COVID-19 were included in the dataset. A de-identified subject ID, COVID-19 status, age in years and sex were almost always included in the sample metadata. The material from the prospective study consisted of cDNA or gDNA derived from T cells, B-cell-depleted T cells, or PBMCs. Where available, HLA class I and class II types were taken from metadata supplied by the sample provider and were not determined by assay-based typing. The repertoires were made available in a free public database intended to serve as a resource for research on the immune response to SARS-CoV-2. Samples came from the ongoing ImmuneRACE study (first 160 participants) plus 1,254 subjects from 6 global collaborators. On the study overall, not on this receptor specifically: The quantity of clinical and demographic metadata differed by source and by participant and was supplied without curation.

There are 13 amino acids in the CDR3, from cysteine to phenylalanine inclusive. The sequence is cut down to CDR3 DNA, 39 bases in frame from base 1. V lost 4 bases and J lost 3 bases; the stretch between them is 9 bases long. Based on the germline V gene, the CDR1 and CDR2 sequences are MDHEN and SYDVKM. At one collaborating source in Seattle, patients were enrolled during active infection and were followed longitudinally through the course of disease. Collaborating institutions collected whole blood in K2EDTA tubes following their own protocols. For TCRbeta analysis, collaborators shipped samples as frozen whole blood, isolated PBMCs, or DNA extracted from either of those sample types.

The chain employs TRBV28 and TRBJ1-2; the D region possibly corresponds to TRBD1 (5 bases align). The sequencing input was peripheral blood. The source of this sequence is a woman aged 70-85 years with COVID-19, enrolled during active disease. The CDR3: CASSSGGDYGYTF. The DNA sequence is as follows: TGTGCCAGCAGTTCGGGGGGTGACTATGGCTACACCTTC.